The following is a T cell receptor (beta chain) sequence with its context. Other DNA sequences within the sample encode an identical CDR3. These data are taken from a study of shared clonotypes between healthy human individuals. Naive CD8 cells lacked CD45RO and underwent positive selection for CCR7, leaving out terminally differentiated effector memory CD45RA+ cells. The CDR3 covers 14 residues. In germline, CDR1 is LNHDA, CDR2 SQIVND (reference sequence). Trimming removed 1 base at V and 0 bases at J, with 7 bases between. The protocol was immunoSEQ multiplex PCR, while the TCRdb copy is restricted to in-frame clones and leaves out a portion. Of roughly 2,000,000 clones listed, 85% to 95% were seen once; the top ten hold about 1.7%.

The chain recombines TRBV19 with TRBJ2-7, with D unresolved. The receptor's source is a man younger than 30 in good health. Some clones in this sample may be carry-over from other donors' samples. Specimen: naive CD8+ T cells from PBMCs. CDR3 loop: CASSIGGLSYEQYF. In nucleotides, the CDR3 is TGTGCCAGTAGTATAGGGGGTCTCTCCTACGAGCAGTACTTC. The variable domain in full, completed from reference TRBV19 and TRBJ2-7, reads DGGITQSPKYLFRKEGQNVTLSCEQNLNHDAMYWYRQDPGQGLRLIYYSQIVNDFQKGDIAEGYSVSREKKESFPLTVTSAQKNPTAFYLCASSIGGLSYEQYFGPGTRLTVT.